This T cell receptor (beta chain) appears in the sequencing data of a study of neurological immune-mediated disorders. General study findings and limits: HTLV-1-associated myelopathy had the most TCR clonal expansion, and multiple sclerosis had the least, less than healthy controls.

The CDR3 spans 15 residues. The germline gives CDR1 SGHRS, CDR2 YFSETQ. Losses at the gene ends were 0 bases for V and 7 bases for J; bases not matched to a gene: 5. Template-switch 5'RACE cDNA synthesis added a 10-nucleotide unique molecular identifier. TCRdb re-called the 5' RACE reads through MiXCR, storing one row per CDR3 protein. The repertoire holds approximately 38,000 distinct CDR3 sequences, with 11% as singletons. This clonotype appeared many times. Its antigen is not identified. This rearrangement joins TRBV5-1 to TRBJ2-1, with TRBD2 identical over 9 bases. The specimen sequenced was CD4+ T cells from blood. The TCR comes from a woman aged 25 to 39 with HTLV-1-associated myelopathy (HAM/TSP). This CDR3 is CASSLGHSGRNEQFF. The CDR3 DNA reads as TGCGCCAGCAGCTTGGGACACAGCGGGAGGAATGAGCAGTTCTTC.